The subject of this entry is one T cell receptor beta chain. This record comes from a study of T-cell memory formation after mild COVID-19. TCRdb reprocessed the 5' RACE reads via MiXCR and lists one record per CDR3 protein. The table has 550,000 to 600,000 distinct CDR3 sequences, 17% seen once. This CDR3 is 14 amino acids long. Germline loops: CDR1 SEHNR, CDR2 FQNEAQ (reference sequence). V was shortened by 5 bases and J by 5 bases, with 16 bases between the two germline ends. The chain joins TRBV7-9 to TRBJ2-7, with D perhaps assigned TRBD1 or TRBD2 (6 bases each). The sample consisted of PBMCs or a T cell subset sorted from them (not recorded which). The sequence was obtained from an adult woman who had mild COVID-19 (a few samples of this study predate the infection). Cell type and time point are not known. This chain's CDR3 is CASSPGGGQNEQYF. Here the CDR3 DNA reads TGTGCCAGCAGCCCCGGTGGGGGGCAAAACGAGCAGTACTTC.